Here is one T cell receptor (beta chain) with its context. Its antigen is currently unknown. This sample was taken from a study of blood T cells in healthy people across ages. Overall study findings and caveats: A roughly linear fall in TCR beta diversity per million T cells was seen with increasing age. Long-lived and aged donors differed, with more naive CD4+ cells and higher diversity in the long-lived.

Investigators took ten milliliters of peripheral blood from every donor. Next came a second PCR, run for about 7 to 12 cycles, which used a sample-barcoded 5' primer along with a J-beta primer mix. Unique molecular identifiers of 12 random nucleotides labeled each cDNA. TCRdb itself ran the 5' RACE reads through MiXCR, one entry per CDR3 protein. The sample carries roughly 1.5 million distinct CDR3 sequences, 35% to 45% recorded once. This CDR3 spans 17 amino acids. With V trimmed by 2 bases and J by 0 bases, 7 bases remained unmatched. Germline V gives CDR1 MNHNS, CDR2 SASEGT. The sequenced sample consisted of blood. The rearrangement links TRBV6-1 to TRBJ2-4; 7 bases are a match to TRBD1. This receptor was identified in a woman aged 18-29 years in good health. The CDR3 DNA sequence: TGTGCCAGCAGTGAAAGCGTCAGGGGGTTAGCCAAAAACATTCAGTACTTC. It specifies CASSESVRGLAKNIQYF.